The present TCR beta chain was sequenced within a study of beta chain features in type 1 diabetes. V dropped 4 bases and J dropped 4; count of bases not matched to a gene: 12. The CDR3 is 17 residues long. Looked up from germline, CDR1 is SGDLS and CDR2 is YYNGEE. The entirety of the isolated RNA underwent reverse transcription, so expressed TCRB transcripts were sequenced. Data came from immunoSEQ multiplex PCR; TCRdb stores just in-frame clones and leaves some out. The table lists some 150,000 clones, under 60% of them singletons. What was sequenced was Tregs from blood. This TCR came from a man between 18 and 29 years old in good health. This chain links TRBV9 with TRBJ2-7; 12 bases are shared with TRBD1. The CDR3 sequence is CASSIDPGQGAGYEQYF. The CDR3 coding sequence is TGTGCCAGCAGCATCGACCCGGGACAGGGGGCAGGTTACGAGCAGTACTTC.